Each of the 9 T cell receptor beta chains below was sequenced from the same sample in a study of T cells in Graves' hyperthyroidism and ophthalmopathy. Researchers took RNA transcripts and amplified the TCR beta CDR3 regions from them. Carried out on the TCR CDR3, a first-round RT-PCR used the HTBI primer set. TCRdb reprocessed the multiplex PCR reads via MiXCR and lists one record per CDR3 protein. The sample shows more than 300,000 distinct CDR3 sequences, roughly 20% of them seen only once. The sequenced material came from blood. These receptors were taken from a man between 18 and 35 years old with Graves' ophthalmopathy.

This clonotype came up many times. V gene TRBV27 combines with J gene TRBJ1-2; TRBD1 agrees at 7 bases. Trimming took 5 bases from V and 8 from J; bases not matched to a gene: 17. The germline V gene encodes CDR1 MNHEY and CDR2 SMNVEV (reference sequence). The CDR3 consists of 16 residues. The CDR3 sequence: CASSPTEMRPRGGYTF. The CDR3 DNA sequence: TGTGCCAGCAGTCCCACCGAGATGAGGCCCAGGGGGGGCTACACCTTC.

The chain is built from TRBV18 and TRBJ2-1; possible D gene TRBD1, 6 bases. Germline values: CDR1 KGHSH, CDR2 LQKENI. CDR3 length: 17 residues. V lost 0 bases and J 0 bases, leaving 12 bases between the germline ends. The CDR3 is CASSPPQGSFSYNEQFF. DNA of the CDR3: TGTGCCAGCTCACCACCACAGGGCTCTTTCTCCTACAATGAGCAGTTCTTC. Full variable domain (missing parts from reference TRBV18 and TRBJ2-1): NAGVMQNPRHLVRRRGQEARLRCSPMKGHSHVYWYRQLPEEGLKFMVYLQKENIIDESGMPKERFSAEFPKEGPSILRIQQVVRGDSAAYFCASSPPQGSFSYNEQFFGPGTRLTVL.

This clonotype was seen a few times. This chain connects TRBV20-1 to TRBJ2-7, with D possibly matching TRBD1 (6 bases). The CDR3 extends over 12 amino acids. Trimming left V 5 bases short and J 2 bases short, with 10 bases between. CDR1 DFQATT and CDR2 SNEGSKA come from the germline V gene (reference sequence). The CDR3 loop reads CSAAGVTYEQYF. The DNA of the CDR3 is TGCAGTGCTGCAGGGGTTACCTACGAGCAGTACTTC.

This clonotype was detected many times. The V call is TRBV12-3 or TRBV12-4, the J call TRBJ2-3; 7 bases agree with TRBD1. The CDR3 length is 16 residues. J gave up 3 bases and V 5 bases, and 11 bases lay outside the gene matches. This CDR3 reads CASSDGQGVLTDTQYF. CDR3 in DNA: TGTGCCAGCAGTGACGGGCAGGGGGTGTTGACAGATACGCAGTATTTT.

Ten or more counts support this clonotype. The chain has TRBV20-1 and TRBJ2-2; TRBD2 might be the D (5 bases). Germline lookup yields CDR1 DFQATT and CDR2 SNEGSKA (reference sequence). The CDR3 is 17 amino acids. The V gene lost 0 bases and the J gene lost 1 base, with 15 bases spanning the gap. CDR3 in amino acids: CSARDLRQSGNTGELFF. CDR3 DNA sequence: TGCAGTGCTAGAGATCTCCGTCAGAGCGGGAACACCGGGGAGCTGTTTTTT.

There are many counts of this clonotype. The gene calls are TRBV5-1 and TRBJ2-7; no firm D call. The CDR3 contains 14 residues. Trimming removed 3 bases from V and 4 bases from J, with 14 bases in between. Per the germline V gene, CDR1 is SGHRS and CDR2 is YFSETQ. The CDR3 protein is CASSSQAAGYEQYF. In nucleotides, the CDR3 is TGCGCCAGCAGCTCCCAGGCCGCCGGGTACGAGCAGTACTTC. Filled out from reference TRBV5-1 and TRBJ2-7, the complete variable domain reads KAGVTQTPRYLIKTRGQQVTLSCSPISGHRSVSWYQQTPGQGLQFLFEYFSETQRNKGNFPGRFSGRQFSNSRSEMNVSTLELGDSALYLCASSSQAAGYEQYFGPGTRLTVT.

In this sample, this clonotype turned up a few times. The CDR3 spells CASSLVQGNEQYF. For the CDR3, the DNA is TGTGCCAGCAGCTTGGTGCAGGGTAACGAGCAGTACTTC. This sequence joins TRBV5-8 and TRBJ2-7; tentative D call: TRBD1 (5 bases). Trimming took 0 bases from V and 5 from J, leaving 9 bases between them. CDR3 length: 13 amino acids. CDR1 and CDR2 from the germline V gene are SGHTS and YDEGEE.

This clonotype has only a few counts. The J gene is TRBJ2-3, the V gene TRBV6-5; 10 nucleotides line up with TRBD2. Germline CDR1 MNHEY, CDR2 SVGAGI. Trimming at V came to 4 bases and at J to 1 base, leaving 5 bases not matched to a gene. This CDR3 contains 16 residues. The CDR3 sequence is CASSWLTSGGTDTQYF. The DNA of the CDR3 is TGTGCCAGCAGTTGGCTAACTAGCGGGGGCACAGATACGCAGTATTTT.

This clonotype was picked up a small number of times. V and J are TRBV19 and TRBJ1-5; D uncertain. The V gene lost 1 base and the J gene lost 7 bases, with 23 bases spanning the gap. This CDR3 has 18 residues. CDR1 and CDR2 (germline): LNHDA, SQIVND (reference sequence). The CDR3 coding sequence is TGTGCCAGTAGTATAGTGGGCTTCGTGGACGAAGTACTACAGCCCCAGCATTTT. Protein product: CASSIVGFVDEVLQPQHF.